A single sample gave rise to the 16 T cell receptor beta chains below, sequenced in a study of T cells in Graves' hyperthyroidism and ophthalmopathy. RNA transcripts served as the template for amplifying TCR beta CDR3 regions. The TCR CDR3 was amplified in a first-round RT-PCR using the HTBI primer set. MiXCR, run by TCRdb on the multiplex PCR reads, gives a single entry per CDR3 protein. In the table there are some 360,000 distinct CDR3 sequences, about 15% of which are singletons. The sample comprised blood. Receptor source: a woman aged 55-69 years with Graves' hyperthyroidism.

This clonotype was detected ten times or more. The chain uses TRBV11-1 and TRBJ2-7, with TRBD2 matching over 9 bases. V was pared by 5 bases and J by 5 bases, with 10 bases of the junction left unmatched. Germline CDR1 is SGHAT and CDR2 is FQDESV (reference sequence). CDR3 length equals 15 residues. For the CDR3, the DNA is TGTGCCAGCAGCGTAGGGACTGTAGCGGGAGACGAGCAGTACTTC. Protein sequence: CASSVGTVAGDEQYF.

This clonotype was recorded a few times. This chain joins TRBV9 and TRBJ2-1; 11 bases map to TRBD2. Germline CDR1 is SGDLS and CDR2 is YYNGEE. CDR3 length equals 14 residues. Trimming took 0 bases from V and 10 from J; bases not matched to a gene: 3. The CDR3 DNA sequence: TGTGCCAGCAGCGTAGTAACTAGCGGGAGCGAGCAGTTCTTC. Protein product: CASSVVTSGSEQFF.

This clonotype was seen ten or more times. CDR3: CSAASRDRGLEQYF. The CDR3 bases are TGCAGTGCCGCCAGCCGGGACAGGGGGCTTGAGCAGTACTTC. The rearrangement uses TRBV20-1 and TRBJ2-7; the match to TRBD1 covers 12 bases. CDR3 length: 14 amino acids. Per germline, CDR1 DFQATT and CDR2 SNEGSKA (reference sequence). J gave up 7 bases and V 6 bases, and 10 bases lay outside the gene matches.

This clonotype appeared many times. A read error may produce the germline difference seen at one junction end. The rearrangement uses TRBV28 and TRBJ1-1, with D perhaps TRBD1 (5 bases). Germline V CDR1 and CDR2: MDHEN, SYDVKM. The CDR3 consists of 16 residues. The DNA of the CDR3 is TGTGCCAGCGGTTTAGACCCAGACAGCCAGAGGACTGAAGCTTTCTTT. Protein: CASGLDPDSQRTEAFF.

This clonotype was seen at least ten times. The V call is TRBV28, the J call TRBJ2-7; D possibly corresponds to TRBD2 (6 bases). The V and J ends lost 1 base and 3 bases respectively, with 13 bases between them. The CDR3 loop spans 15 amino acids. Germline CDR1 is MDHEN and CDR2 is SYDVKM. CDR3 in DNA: TGTGCCAGCAGTTTATTTGGGACTCCCGGCTACGAGCAGTACTTC. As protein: CASSLFGTPGYEQYF.

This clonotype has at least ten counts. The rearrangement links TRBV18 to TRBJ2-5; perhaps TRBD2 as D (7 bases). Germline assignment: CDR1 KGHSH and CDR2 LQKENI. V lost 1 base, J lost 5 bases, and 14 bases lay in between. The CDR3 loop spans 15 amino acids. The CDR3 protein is CASSPRQGREETQYF. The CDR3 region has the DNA TGTGCCAGCTCACCACGTCAGGGGCGGGAGGAGACCCAGTACTTC.

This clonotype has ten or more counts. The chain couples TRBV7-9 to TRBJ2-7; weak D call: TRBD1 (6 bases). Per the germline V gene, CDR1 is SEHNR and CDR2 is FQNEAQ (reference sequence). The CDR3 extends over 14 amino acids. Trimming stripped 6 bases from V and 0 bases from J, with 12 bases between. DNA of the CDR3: TGTGCCAGCAGAGGGGGAAACAGCTCCTACGAGCAGTACTTC. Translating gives CASRGGNSSYEQYF.

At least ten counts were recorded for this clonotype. In nucleotides, the CDR3 is TGCAGCGTGGCGACAGGGAGTATCGATTCACCCCTCCACTTT. This sequence encodes CSVATGSIDSPLHF. This chain links TRBV29-1 with TRBJ1-6, with TRBD1 matching 7 bases. The length of the CDR3 is 14 residues. Germline values: CDR1 SQVTM, CDR2 ANQGSEA. V lost 6 bases and J lost 8; bases outside the gene matches: 10.

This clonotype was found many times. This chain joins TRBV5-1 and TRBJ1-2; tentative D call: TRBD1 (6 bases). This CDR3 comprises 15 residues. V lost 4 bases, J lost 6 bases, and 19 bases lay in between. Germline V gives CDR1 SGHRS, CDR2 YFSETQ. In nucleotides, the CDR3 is TGCGCCAGCAGCCTAGGGGGGTACGGGGGCCATGGCTACACCTTC. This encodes CASSLGGYGGHGYTF.

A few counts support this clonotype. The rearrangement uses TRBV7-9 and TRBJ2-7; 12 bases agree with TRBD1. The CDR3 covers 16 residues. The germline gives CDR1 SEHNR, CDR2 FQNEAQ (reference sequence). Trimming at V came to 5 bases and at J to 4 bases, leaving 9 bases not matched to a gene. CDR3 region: CASSPTGTGGYYEQYF. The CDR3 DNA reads TGTGCCAGCAGCCCCACCGGGACAGGGGGCTATTACGAGCAGTACTTC.

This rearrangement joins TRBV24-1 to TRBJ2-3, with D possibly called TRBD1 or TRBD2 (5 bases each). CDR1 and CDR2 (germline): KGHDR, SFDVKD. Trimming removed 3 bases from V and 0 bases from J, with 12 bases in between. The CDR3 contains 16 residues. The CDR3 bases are TGTGCCACCAGTGATCATGGGACGGAAAGCACAGATACGCAGTATTTT. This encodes CATSDHGTESTDTQYF.

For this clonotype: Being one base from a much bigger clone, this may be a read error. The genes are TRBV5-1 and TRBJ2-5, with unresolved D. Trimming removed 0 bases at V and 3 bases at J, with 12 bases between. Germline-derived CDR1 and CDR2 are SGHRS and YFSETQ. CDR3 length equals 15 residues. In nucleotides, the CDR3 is TGCGCCAGCAGCTTGGAGGTTGGAAGGGAAGAGACCCAGTACTTC. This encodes CASSLEVGREETQYF.

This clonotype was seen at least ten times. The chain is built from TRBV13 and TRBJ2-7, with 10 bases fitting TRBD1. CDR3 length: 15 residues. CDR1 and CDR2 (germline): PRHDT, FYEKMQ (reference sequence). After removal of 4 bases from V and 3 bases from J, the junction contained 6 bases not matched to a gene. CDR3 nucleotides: TGTGCCAGCAGCTCATCCGGGACAGGGGACTACGAGCAGTACTTC. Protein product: CASSSSGTGDYEQYF.

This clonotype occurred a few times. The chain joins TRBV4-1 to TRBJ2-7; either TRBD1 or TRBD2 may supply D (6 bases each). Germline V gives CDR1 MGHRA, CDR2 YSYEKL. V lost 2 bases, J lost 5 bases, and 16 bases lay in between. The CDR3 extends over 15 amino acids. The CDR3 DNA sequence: TGCGCCAGCAGCCAAAACGGGGGATCAGGGGACGAGCAGTACTTC. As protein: CASSQNGGSGDEQYF.

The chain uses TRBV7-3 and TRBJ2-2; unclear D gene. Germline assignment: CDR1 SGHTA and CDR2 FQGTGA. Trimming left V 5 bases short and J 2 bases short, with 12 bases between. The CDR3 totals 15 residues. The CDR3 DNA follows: TGTGCCAGCAGCCCCGGACGCGACAACACCGGGGAGCTGTTTTTT. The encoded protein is CASSPGRDNTGELFF. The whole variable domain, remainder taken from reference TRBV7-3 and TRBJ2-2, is GAGVSQTPSNKVTEKGKYVELRCDPISGHTALYWYRQSLGQGPEFLIYFQGTGAADDSGLPNDRFFAVRPEGSVSTLKIQRTERGDSAVYLCASSPGRDNTGELFFGEGSRLTVL.

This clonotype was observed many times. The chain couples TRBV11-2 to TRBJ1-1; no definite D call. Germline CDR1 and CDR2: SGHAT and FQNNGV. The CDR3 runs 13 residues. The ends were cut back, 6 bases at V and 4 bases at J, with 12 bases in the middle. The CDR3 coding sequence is TGTGCCAGCAGTCGTCAGGAATCCACTGAAGCTTTCTTT. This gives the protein CASSRQESTEAFF.